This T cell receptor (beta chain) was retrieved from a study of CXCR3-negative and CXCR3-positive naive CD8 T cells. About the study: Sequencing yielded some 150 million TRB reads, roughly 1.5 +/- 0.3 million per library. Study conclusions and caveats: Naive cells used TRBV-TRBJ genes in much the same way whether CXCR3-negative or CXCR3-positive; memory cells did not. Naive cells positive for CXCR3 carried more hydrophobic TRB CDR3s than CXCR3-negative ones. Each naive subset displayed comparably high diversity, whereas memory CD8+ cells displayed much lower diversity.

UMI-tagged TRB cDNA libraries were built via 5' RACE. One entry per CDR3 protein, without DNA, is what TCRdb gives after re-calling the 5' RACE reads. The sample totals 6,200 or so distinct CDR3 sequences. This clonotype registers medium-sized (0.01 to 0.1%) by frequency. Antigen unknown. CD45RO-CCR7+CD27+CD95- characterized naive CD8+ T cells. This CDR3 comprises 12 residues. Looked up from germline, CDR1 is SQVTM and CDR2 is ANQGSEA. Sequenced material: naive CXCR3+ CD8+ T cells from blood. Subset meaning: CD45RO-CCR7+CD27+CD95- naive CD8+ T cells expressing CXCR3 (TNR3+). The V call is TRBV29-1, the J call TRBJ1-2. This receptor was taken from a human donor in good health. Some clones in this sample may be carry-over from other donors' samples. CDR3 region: CSTRGRDYGYTF.